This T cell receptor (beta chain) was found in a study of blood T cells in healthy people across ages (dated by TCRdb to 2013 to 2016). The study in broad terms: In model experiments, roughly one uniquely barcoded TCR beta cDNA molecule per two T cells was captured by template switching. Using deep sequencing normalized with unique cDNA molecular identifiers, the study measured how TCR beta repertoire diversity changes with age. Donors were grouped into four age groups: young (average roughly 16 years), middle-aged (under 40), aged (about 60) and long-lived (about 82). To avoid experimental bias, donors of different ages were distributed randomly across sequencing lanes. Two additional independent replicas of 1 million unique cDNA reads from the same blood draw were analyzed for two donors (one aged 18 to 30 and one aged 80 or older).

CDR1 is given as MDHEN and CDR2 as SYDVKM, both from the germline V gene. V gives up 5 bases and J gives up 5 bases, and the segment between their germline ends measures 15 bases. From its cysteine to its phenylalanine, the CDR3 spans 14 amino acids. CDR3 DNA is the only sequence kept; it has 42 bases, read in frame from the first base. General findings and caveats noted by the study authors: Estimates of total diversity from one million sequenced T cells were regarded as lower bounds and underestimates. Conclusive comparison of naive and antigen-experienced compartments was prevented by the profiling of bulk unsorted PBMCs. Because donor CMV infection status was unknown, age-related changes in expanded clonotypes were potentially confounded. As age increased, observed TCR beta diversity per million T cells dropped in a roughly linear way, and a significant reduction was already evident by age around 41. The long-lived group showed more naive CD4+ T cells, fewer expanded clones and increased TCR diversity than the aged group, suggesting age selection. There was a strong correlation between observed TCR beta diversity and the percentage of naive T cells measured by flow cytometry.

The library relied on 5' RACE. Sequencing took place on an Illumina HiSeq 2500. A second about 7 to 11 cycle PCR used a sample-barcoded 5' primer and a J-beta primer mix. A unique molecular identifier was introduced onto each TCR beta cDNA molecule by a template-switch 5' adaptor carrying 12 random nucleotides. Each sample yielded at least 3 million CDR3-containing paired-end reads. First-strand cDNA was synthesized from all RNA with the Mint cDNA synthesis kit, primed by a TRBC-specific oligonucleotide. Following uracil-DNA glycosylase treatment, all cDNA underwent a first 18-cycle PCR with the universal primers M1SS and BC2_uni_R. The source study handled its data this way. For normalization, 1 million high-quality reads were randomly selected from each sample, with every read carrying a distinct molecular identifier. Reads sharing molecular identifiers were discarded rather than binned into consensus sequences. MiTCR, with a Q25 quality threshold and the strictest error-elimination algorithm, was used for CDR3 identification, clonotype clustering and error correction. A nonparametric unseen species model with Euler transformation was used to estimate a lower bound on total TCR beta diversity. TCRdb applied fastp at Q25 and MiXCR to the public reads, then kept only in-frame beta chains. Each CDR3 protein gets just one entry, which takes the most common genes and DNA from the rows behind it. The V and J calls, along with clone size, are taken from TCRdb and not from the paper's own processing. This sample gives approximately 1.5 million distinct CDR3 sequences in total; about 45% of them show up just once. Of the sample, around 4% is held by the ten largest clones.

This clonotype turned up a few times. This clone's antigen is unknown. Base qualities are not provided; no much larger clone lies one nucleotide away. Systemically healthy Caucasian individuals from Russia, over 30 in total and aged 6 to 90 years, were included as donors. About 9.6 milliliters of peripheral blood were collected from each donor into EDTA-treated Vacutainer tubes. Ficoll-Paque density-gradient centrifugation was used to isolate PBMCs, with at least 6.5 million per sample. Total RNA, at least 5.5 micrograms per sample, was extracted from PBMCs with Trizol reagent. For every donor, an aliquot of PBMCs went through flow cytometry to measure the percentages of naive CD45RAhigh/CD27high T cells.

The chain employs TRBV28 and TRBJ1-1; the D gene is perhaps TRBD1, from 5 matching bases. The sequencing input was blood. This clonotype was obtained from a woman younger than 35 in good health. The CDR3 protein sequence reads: CASSGARGGTEAFF. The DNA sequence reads TGTGCCAGCAGTGGCGCTCGGGGCGGTACTGAAGCTTTCTTT.